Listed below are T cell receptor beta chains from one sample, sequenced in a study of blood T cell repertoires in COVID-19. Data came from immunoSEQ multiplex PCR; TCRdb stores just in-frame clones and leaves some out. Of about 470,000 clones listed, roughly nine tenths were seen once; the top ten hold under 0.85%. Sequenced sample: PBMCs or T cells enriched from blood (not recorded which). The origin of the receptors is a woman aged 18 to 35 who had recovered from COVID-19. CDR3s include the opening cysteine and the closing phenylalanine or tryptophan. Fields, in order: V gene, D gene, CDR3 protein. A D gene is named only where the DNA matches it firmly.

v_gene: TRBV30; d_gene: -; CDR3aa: CAWSIDFEAFF
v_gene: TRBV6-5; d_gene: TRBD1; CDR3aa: CASSKSTGEAYEQYF
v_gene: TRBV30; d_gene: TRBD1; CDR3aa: CAWSVTGTGKGGYGYTF
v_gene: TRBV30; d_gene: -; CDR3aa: CAWSVLRGYRNTIYF
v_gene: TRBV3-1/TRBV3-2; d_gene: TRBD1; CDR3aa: CASSQEATGSTQYF
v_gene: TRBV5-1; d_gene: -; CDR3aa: CASSFEPGGNQPQHF
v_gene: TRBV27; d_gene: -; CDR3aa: CASSLTTGNTEAFF
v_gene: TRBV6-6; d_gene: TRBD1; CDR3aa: CASSPSFYRGRAETQYF
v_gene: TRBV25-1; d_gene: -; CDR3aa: CASSAFGANVLTF
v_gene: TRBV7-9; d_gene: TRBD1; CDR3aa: CASSPIQGHWETQYF
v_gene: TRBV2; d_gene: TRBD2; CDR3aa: CASSVSGGNTGELFF
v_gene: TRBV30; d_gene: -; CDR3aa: CAWNIYRAAYGYTF
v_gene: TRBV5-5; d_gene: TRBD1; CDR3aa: CASSSQGNYGYTF
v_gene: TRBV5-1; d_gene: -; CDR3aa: CASSWKGGLQETQYF
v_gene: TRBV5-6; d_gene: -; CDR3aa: CASSLDRAYVYYGYTF
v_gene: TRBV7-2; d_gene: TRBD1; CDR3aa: CASSSTGQYTGELFF
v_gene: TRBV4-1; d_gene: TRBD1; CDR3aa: CASSRSGGADQPQHF
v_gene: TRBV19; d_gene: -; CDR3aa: CASSMGRVEAFF
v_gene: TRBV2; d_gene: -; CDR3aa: CASSENVRGYGYTF
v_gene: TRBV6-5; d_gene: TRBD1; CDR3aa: CASSRGTENTEAFF
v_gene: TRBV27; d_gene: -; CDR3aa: CASRSWFGRDAYEQYF
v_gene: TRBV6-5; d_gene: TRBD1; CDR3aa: CATSTGGTSPLHF
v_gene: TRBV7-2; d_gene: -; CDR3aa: CASSLLAFGELFF
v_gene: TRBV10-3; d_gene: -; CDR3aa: CAITLGGNTEAFF
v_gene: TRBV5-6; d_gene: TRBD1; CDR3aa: CASSSLQGADEKLFF
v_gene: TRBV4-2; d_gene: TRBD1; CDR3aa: CASSPGETGAQPQHF
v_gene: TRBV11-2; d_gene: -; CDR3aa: CASSLDLRSNEQYF
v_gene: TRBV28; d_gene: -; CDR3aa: CASRFPASRGPYEQYF
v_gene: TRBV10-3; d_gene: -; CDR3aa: CAISESLTEEKLFF
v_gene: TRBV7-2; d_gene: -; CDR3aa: CASSLTDNQPQHF
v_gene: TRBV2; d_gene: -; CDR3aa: CASSESTEKLFF
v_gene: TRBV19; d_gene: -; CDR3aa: CASSMRETYEQYF
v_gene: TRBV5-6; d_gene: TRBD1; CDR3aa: CASSPGQSYGYTF
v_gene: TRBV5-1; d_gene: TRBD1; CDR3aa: CASSFSRGLGYTF
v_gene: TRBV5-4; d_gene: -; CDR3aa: CASSLFPANYGYTF